This T cell receptor beta chain appears in the sequencing data of a study of shared clonotypes between healthy human individuals (dated by TCRdb to between 2020 and 2021). As for the study more broadly: The cohort included a few men and two women between 18 and 49 years of age. To increase sequencing depth and limit assay-specific biases, different laboratories used diverse techniques to prepare libraries and sequence TCR repertoires. The study deeply sequenced blood TCR repertoires of about five healthy adults to estimate repertoire size and the extent of clonotype sharing between individuals. Each donor's leukapheresis produced roughly between roughly 0.94 and 9.5 billion PBMCs. For each donor, CD4 naive and CD4 memory were each run on three plates, CD8 naive on two plates, and CD8 memory on one plate.

TCR CDR3 regions were amplified from genomic DNA by multiplex PCR using the deep immunoSEQ assay. For each cell subset, the extracted genomic DNA was distributed evenly across all wells of several immunoSEQ 96-well plates, and each plate served as one replicate. For sorted subsets, 150 to 250 ng of genomic DNA, equivalent to roughly 33,000 T cell genomes, went into each replicate PCR. Purified libraries were measured with a Qubit 3.0 fluorometer, size-checked on a Bioanalyzer 2100, and measured again with the KAPA Library Quantification kit. Every immunoSEQ 96-well plate was sequenced on a dedicated single-read 150-cycle Illumina NextSeq 550 flow cell. The published analysis was carried out like this. Because only junctional sequences without quality scores were contained in the immunoSEQ output, filtering matching that applied to full-length reads could not be performed. To assign V/J genes and CDR3, sequences were annotated using PyIR, a Python wrapper for IgBLAST v1.9, with IMGT germline references. Reads were removed for weak V/J assignments (E-value above 1e-6), missing CDR3, stop codons, out-of-frame junctions, or ambiguous translated residues. V3J clonotypes were defined as sequences sharing the same inferred V gene, J gene, and CDR3 amino acid sequence. Percentage overlap between repertoires was computed as shared unique clonotypes divided by the size of the smaller repertoire. RTK rarefaction, the Chao1 estimator, and Recon v2.1 estimates of unobserved clonotypes were used to assess repertoire richness. For all TCRbeta clonotypes obtained by the gDNA method from a few donors, generation probabilities were computed with OLGA. Imported from immuneACCESS, the table was reduced by TCRdb to in-frame sequences with V and J called. These copies leave out some clones; in studies compared against another copy, an unresolved V gene accounts for under half, and the cause of the remainder is not known. From that table come the V and J calls and clone size; the DNA was used to work out D and trimming. In this sample the table shows 2 million to 2.5 million clones, 85% to 95% of which occur a single time. More than 0.1% of the sample is held by the ten biggest clonotypes.

The full study reports these points: Larger estimated clonotype richness was generally found for naive subsets than for memory subsets. Based on pairwise subsampling, the degree of clonotype sharing among donors was expected to be affected by sequencing depth. Sampling was restricted to blood, and TCR repertoires in tissues likely differ from the TCR repertoires found in blood. Even with the large sequencing depth, rarefaction of the sorted-subset datasets indicated that sequencing was incomplete. Compared with non-shared clonotypes, clonotypes shared by all four sorted-subset donors had higher generation probabilities. About 5% of naive CD4, 3% to 4% of naive CD8, 2.3% of memory CD4, and about 0.4% of memory CD8 clonotypes were shared across several donors. The small number of donors limited the genetic and exposure-history diversity represented.

Healthy HIV-negative adults with no recently reported acute infections or vaccinations were included as donors. Every donor was a Caucasian adult residing in Nashville, Tennessee, USA. CD4+ T cells were enriched by magnetic negative selection; naive cells were then positively selected on CD45RA, and the negative fraction formed the memory subset. Blood was collected by leukapheresis, and PBMCs were isolated by Ficoll-Histopaque density gradient centrifugation and then cryopreserved in liquid nitrogen vapor phase. Purity and quantity of every magnetically sorted T cell population were checked by analytical flow cytometry. Genomic DNA was isolated from every sorted fraction and measured by UV absorbance on a Nanodrop 2000c. Of note for this clone: Its antigen has not been determined. The record has no base qualities; no much larger clone is one base away.

The sequencing input was naive CD4+ T cells sorted from blood. The sample's cell subset or site label is to be understood as: CD45RA+ positively selected. This TCR was recovered from a man younger than 30 in good health.

Here is the DNA: TGTGCCAGCAGCCGGGTTGGGCTAGCTGGAGTCGAGCAGTACTTC. This sequence encodes CASSRVGLAGVEQYF. The sequence joins TRBV10-3 to TRBJ2-7; matching of 5 bases hints at TRBD2 as the D gene. For CDR1 and CDR2, the germline V gene lists ENHRY and SYGVKD. At the junction V is shortened by 10 bases and J by 6 bases, with 25 bases in between. From the cysteine up to the phenylalanine, the CDR3 has a length of 15 residues. The CDR3 DNA has 45 bases and is translated from base 1.